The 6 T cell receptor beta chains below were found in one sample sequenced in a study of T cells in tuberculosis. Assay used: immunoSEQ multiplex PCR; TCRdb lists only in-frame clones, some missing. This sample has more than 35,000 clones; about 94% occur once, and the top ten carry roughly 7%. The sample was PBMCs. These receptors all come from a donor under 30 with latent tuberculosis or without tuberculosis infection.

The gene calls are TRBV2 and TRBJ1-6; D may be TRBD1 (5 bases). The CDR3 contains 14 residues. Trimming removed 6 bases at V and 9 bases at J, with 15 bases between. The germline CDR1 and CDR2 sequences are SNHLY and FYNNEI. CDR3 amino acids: CASRNTTVRSPLHF. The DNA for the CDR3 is TGTGCCAGCAGGAACACGACAGTTCGTTCACCCCTCCACTTT.

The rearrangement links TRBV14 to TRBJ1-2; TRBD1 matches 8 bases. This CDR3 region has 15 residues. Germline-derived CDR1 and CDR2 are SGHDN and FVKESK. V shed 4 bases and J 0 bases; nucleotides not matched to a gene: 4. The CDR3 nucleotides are TGTGCCAGCAGCCCATGGACAGGGACTAACTATGGCTACACCTTC. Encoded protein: CASSPWTGTNYGYTF.

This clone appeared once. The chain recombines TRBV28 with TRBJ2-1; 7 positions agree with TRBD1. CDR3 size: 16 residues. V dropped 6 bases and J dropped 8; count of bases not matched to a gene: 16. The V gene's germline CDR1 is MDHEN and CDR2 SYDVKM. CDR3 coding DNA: TGTGCCAGCAGCGCTACCGGGACAGTAAGTTTCGATGAGCAGTTCTTC. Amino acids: CASSATGTVSFDEQFF.

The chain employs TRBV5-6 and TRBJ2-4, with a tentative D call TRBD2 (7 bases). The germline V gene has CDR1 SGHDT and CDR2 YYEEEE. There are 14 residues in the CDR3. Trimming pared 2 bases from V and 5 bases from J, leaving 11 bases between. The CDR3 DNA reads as TGTGCCAGCAGCTTCGGGGGGCCCCAAAACATTCAGTACTTC. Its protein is CASSFGGPQNIQYF.

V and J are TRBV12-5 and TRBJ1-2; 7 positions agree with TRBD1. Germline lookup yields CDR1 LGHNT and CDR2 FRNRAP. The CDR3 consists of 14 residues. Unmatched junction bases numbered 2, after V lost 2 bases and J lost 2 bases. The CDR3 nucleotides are TGTGCTAGTGGTTTGTACAGGGGAAACTATGGCTACACCTTC. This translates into CASGLYRGNYGYTF.

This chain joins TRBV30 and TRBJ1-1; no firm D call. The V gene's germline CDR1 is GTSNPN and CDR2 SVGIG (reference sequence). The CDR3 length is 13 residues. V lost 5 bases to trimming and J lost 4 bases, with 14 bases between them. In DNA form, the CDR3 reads TGTGCCTGGCGCCCCGACGGGATCACTGAAGCTTTCTTT. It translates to CAWRPDGITEAFF.